The 3 T cell receptor beta chains in this list originate from one sample, sequenced in a study of shared clonotypes between healthy human individuals. Repertoires were generated with immunoSEQ multiplex PCR, while TCRdb's copy carries only in-frame clones and drops some. The sample has more than 2 million clones; around 93% are singletons. It was CD45RO-negative cells, positively selected for CCR7, that made up naive CD8 cells, with terminally differentiated effector memory CD45RA+ cells excluded. Sequencing input: naive CD8+ T cells from PBMCs. The receptors come from a man aged 18 to 30 in good health. Some clones in this sample may be carry-over from other donors' samples.

The chain combines TRBV5-1 with TRBJ2-3; the match to TRBD2 covers 11 bases. Trimming cost V 0 bases and J 12 bases; bases outside gene matches: 18. Germline V gene data show CDR1 as SGHRS and CDR2 as YFSETQ. The CDR3 consists of 18 residues. CDR3 loop: CASSLASSGRPRTRVQYF. CDR3 sequence (DNA): TGCGCCAGCAGCTTGGCCTCTAGCGGGAGGCCGCGCACAAGGGTTCAGTATTTT.

The chain combines TRBV9 with TRBJ2-3; tentatively, D is TRBD1 (6 bases). The CDR3 consists of 15 residues. Trimming left V 4 bases short and J 0 bases short, with 12 bases between. Germline loops: CDR1 SGDLS, CDR2 YYNGEE. Here the CDR3 reads CASSPSQGSTDTQYF. CDR3 DNA: TGTGCCAGCAGCCCCTCCCAGGGGAGCACAGATACGCAGTATTTT. Variable domain in full (rest from reference TRBV9 and TRBJ2-3): DSGVTQTPKHLITATGQRVTLRCSPRSGDLSVYWYQQSLDQGLQFLIQYYNGEERAKGNILERFSAQQFPDLHSELNLSSLELGDSALYFCASSPSQGSTDTQYFGPGTRLTVL.

A note on this clone: Other DNA sequences in the sample encode the same CDR3. The rearrangement joins TRBV11-2 to TRBJ1-3, with D hard to call. Trimming left V 2 bases short and J 0 bases short, with 8 bases between. CDR1 is SGHAT, CDR2 FQNNGV, per germline. CDR3 length: 15 amino acids. CDR3 loop: CASSLFRSSGNTIYF. The CDR3 nucleotides are TGTGCCAGCAGCTTATTCAGGAGCTCTGGAAACACCATATATTTT.